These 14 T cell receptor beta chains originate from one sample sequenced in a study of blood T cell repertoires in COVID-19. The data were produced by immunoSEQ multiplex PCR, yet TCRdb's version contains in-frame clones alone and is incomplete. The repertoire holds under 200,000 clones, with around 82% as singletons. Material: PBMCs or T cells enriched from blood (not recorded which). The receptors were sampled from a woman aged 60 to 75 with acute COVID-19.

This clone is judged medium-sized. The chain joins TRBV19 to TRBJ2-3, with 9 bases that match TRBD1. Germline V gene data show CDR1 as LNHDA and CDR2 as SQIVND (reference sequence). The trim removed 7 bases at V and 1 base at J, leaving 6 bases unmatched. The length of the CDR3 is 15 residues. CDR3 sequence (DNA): TGTGCCAGTACTACACGGGACAGGGGCACAGATACGCAGTATTTT. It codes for CASTTRDRGTDTQYF. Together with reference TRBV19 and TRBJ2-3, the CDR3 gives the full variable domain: DGGITQSPKYLFRKEGQNVTLSCEQNLNHDAMYWYRQDPGQGLRLIYYSQIVNDFQKGDIAEGYSVSREKKESFPLTVTSAQKNPTAFYLCASTTRDRGTDTQYFGPGTRLTVL.

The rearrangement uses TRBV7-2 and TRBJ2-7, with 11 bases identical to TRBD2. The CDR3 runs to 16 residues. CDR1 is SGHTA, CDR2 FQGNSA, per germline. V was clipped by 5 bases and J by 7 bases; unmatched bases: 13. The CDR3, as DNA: TGTGCCAGCAGCAAGGGGACTAGCGGTTCTTCTTCGGAGCAGTACTTC. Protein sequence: CASSKGTSGSSSEQYF.

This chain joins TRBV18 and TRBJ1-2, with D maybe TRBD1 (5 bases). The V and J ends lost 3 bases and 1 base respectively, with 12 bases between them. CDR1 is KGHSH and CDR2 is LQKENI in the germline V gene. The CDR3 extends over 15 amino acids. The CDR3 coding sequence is TGTGCCAGCTCACCCCCCGGGAGGGGTAACTATGGCTACACCTTC. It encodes CASSPPGRGNYGYTF.

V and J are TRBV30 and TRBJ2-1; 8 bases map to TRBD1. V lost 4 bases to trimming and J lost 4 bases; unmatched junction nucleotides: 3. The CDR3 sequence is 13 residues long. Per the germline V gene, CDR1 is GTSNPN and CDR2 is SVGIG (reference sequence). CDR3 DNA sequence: TGTGCCTGGAAAGACAGGGGATACAATGAGCAGTTCTTC. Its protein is CAWKDRGYNEQFF. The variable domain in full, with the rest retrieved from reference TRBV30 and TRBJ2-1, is SQTIHQWPATLVQPVGSPLSLECTVEGTSNPNLYWYRQAAGRGLQLLFYSVGIGQISSEVPQNLSASRPQDRQFILSSKKLLLSDSGFYLCAWKDRGYNEQFFGPGTRLTVL.

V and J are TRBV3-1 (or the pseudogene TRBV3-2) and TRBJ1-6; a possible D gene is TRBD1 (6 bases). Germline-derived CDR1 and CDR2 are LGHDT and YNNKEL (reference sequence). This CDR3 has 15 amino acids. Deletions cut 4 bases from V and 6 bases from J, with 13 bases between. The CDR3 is CASSRGTSSNSPLHF. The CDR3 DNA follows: TGTGCCAGCAGCCGGGGGACAAGTTCTAATTCACCCCTCCACTTT.

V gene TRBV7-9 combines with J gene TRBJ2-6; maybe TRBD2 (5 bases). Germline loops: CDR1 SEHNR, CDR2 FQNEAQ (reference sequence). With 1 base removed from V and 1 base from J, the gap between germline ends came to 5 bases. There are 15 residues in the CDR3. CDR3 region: CASSLGGSGANVLTF. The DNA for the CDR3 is TGTGCCAGCAGCTTAGGAGGGTCTGGGGCCAACGTCCTGACTTTC.

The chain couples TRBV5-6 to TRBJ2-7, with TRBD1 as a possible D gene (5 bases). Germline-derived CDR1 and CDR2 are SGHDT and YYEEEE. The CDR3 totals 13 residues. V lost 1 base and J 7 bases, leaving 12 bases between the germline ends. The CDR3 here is CASSLFPGREQYV. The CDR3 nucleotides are TGTGCCAGCAGCTTGTTCCCAGGGCGTGAGCAGTACGTC.

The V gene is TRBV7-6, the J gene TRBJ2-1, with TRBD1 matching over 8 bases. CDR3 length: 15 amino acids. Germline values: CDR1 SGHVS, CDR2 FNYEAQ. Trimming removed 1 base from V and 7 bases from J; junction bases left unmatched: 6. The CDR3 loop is CASSLGAGGLNEQFF. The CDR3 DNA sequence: TGTGCCAGCAGCTTAGGGGCAGGGGGCCTAAATGAGCAGTTCTTC.

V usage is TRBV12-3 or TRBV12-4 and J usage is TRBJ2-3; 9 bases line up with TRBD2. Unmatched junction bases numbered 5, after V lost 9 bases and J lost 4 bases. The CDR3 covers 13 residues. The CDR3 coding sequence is TGTGCCAGTAGCGGGAGAGGGGCAGATACGCAGTATTTT. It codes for CASSGRGADTQYF.

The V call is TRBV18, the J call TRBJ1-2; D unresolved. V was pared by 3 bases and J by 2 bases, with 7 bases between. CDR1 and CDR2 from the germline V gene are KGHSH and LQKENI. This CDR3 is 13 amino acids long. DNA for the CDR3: TGTGCCAGCTCACCGGAGGGAAACTATGGCTACACCTTC. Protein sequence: CASSPEGNYGYTF.

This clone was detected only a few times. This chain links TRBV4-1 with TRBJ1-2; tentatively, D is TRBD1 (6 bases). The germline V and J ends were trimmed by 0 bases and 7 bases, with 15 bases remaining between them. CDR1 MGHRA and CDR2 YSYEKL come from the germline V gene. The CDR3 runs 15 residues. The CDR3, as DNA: TGCGCCAGCAGCCAAGATAGGACAGTAGCCCGTGGCTACACCTTC. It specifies CASSQDRTVARGYTF.

In DNA form, the CDR3 reads TGCGCCAGCAGCGAACTACAGGGCCCCGTTCAAGAGACCCAGTACTTC. Translated: CASSELQGPVQETQYF. The J gene is TRBJ2-5, the V gene TRBV5-1, with D possibly matching TRBD1 (6 bases). This CDR3 has 16 amino acids. CDR1 SGHRS and CDR2 YFSETQ come from the germline V gene. Trimming removed 4 bases at V and 2 bases at J, with 18 bases between.

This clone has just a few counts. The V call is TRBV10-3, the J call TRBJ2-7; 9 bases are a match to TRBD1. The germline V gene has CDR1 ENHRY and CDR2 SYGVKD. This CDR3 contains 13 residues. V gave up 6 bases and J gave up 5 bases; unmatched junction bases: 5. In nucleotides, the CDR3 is TGTGCCATCAGGGACAGGGGTAGCGACGAGCAGTACTTC. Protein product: CAIRDRGSDEQYF.

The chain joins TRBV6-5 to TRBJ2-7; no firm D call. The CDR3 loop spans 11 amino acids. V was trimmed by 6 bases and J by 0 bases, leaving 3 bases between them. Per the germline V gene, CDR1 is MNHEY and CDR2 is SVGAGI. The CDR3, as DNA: TGTGCCAGCAGGAGCTCCTACGAGCAGTACTTC. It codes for CASRSSYEQYF.